This T cell receptor beta chain was sequenced in a study of T-cell memory formation after mild COVID-19. Researchers used 5'RACE with constant-segment primers to make TCR alpha and TCR beta cDNA libraries that carry sample barcodes and UMIs. TCRdb fed the 5' RACE reads into MiXCR, producing one record per CDR3 protein. The data contain 160,000 or so distinct CDR3 sequences, around a third of them singletons. The length of the CDR3 is 15 residues. V trimming: 4 bases; J trimming: 1 base; junction bases outside the gene matches: 4. CDR1 PRHDT and CDR2 FYEKMQ come from the germline V gene (reference sequence). Notes on this clonotype: Its specificity is not known.

The study's findings and limits: The finding that pre-infection memory included some responding clones suggested that cross-reactive memory joined. Among contracting clones, CD4+ were mainly CM/EM and CD8+ enriched in EMRA. Clones that contracted from day 15 to 85 had balanced CD4/CD8; later expanders were CD4+ biased.

The rearrangement links TRBV13 to TRBJ2-4; the match to TRBD2 covers 7 bases. The source material was PBMCs or a T cell subset sorted from them (not recorded which). The TCR originated in an adult woman who had mild COVID-19 (a few samples of this study predate the infection). Cell type and time point are not known. CDR3 in amino acids: CASSSGGWAKNIQYF. CDR3 DNA sequence: TGTGCCAGCAGCTCCGGGGGGTGGGCCAAAAACATTCAGTACTTC.